A single T cell receptor (beta chain) is shown here with its context. Its antigen is still unknown. This sample is part of a study of identical twins. Study-level points and caveats: For cord blood, abundant beta clonotypes had fewer insertions, unlike memory repertoires, which showed none.

Germline V gene lookup returns CDR1 SGHVS and CDR2 FNYEAQ. V lost 5 bases and J 0 bases, leaving 20 bases between the germline ends. The length of the CDR3 is 19 residues. Template switching added a universal primer site, and cDNA bore unique molecular identifiers. MiXCR was run by TCRdb on the 5' RACE reads, yielding one entry per CDR3 protein. This table has hundreds of thousands of distinct CDR3 sequences, roughly 24% appearing once. The data also belong to a second study, concerning T cells expressing NK-cell markers. From that paper: The authors sequenced eight donors, of whom seven were HCMV-seropositive and one was seronegative.

The TCR comes from a woman under 30 in good health. This sequence joins TRBV7-6 and TRBJ2-6, with a weak D call TRBD1 (8 bases). Sequenced sample: CD4+ T cells sorted from blood. For the CDR3, the DNA is TGTGCCAGCAGCATAAGCGGGACAGGAGATGACTCTGGGGCCAACGTCCTGACTTTC. Its protein is CASSISGTGDDSGANVLTF.